Presented here are 21 T cell receptor beta chains from one specimen sequenced in a study of CD8+ T cells in alopecia areata (dated 2018 in TCRdb). Libraries were made using the immunoSEQ multiplex PCR assay. To provide template for TCR sequencing, every sample had RNA extracted and reverse transcribed into cDNA. TCRdb took this table from immuneACCESS and kept in-frame rearrangements with V and J called. Such tables lack part of the clones; where checked against another copy, unresolved V genes explain under half of the gap, and the rest is unexplained. The sample contains about 290,000 clones, roughly 64% of them found a single time. In total, the top ten clones hold around 1.8% of the sample. According to the study, the label for this sample's time point signals: about 5 months on oral tofacitinib. According to the study, the label for this sample's treatment or condition signals: oral pan-JAK inhibitor, 5-10 mg twice daily.

The source material was CD4+ T cells sorted from blood, sampled at week 24, from a patient treated with tofacitinib. The source is a human donor with alopecia areata.

This rearrangement joins TRBV6-5 to TRBJ2-5; D gene unclear. Germline-derived CDR1 and CDR2 are MNHEY and SVGAGI. Trimming took 2 bases from V and 6 from J, leaving 10 bases between them. There are 13 residues in the CDR3. CDR3 sequence (DNA): TGTGCCAGCAGTTACGGACGGGTACAGACCCAGTACTTC. It yields the protein CASSYGRVQTQYF.

The chain carries TRBV28 and TRBJ2-6; D uncertain. The CDR3 runs 15 residues. The ends were cut back, 2 bases at V and 1 base at J, with 6 bases in the middle. Germline CDR1 MDHEN, CDR2 SYDVKM. The DNA for the CDR3 is TGTGCCAGCAGTTTAGCCCCATCTGGGGCCAACGTCCTGACTTTC. Residues: CASSLAPSGANVLTF.

Here the CDR3 reads CSAMVRQTQYF. CDR3 in DNA: TGCAGTGCTATGGTGAGGCAAACGCAGTATTTT. The chain links TRBV20-1 to TRBJ2-3; the D is unclear. Germline-derived CDR1 and CDR2 are DFQATT and SNEGSKA (reference sequence). V shed 4 bases and J shed 9 bases, with 11 bases lying between them. CDR3 length equals 11 residues.

The DNA of the CDR3 is TGCAGCGCCCCCACGGGAGGACGCTCCTACAATGAGCAGTTCTTC. It yields the protein CSAPTGGRSYNEQFF. This chain links TRBV29-1 with TRBJ2-1; 7 nucleotides agree with TRBD2. The CDR3 is 15 amino acids. Germline CDR1 and CDR2: SQVTM and ANQGSEA. The J segment lost 0 bases and the V segment lost 7 bases, leaving 9 bases of the junction unmatched.

A single count supports this clone. This chain links TRBV6-5 with TRBJ2-5; no clear D gene. The CDR3 length is 13 residues. The V gene lost 8 bases and the J gene lost 1 base, with 11 bases spanning the gap. Germline CDR1 reads MNHEY; CDR2 reads SVGAGI. In nucleotides, the CDR3 is TGTGCCAGCGCTCCCGGCCGCCAAGAGACCCAGTACTTC. It translates to CASAPGRQETQYF.

The sample holds one count of this clone. This chain connects TRBV5-1 to TRBJ2-2, with TRBD2 matching over 9 bases. After removal of 2 bases from V and 0 bases from J, the junction contained 2 bases not matched to a gene. CDR1 is SGHRS and CDR2 is YFSETQ in the germline V gene. The CDR3 totals 16 residues. CDR3 coding DNA: TGCGCCAGCAGCTTCTTAGCGGGAGCGAACACCGGGGAGCTGTTTTTT. This gives the protein CASSFLAGANTGELFF.

The V call is TRBV5-1, the J call TRBJ1-2; TRBD1 matches at 11 bases. V dropped 5 bases and J dropped 4; count of bases not matched to a gene: 16. The CDR3 runs 18 residues. Germline CDR1 reads SGHRS; CDR2 reads YFSETQ. In DNA, the CDR3 is TGCGCCAGCAGAGCGTCCGGGACAGGGGGTTTGGCAAGCTATGGCTACACCTTC. This gives the protein CASRASGTGGLASYGYTF.

This chain links TRBV29-1 with TRBJ2-7; D might be TRBD1 or TRBD2, each matching 6 bases. The V gene lost 4 bases and the J gene lost 0 bases, with 19 bases spanning the gap. The CDR3 length is 16 residues. Germline-derived CDR1 and CDR2 are SQVTM and ANQGSEA. The CDR3 protein is CSVVDTGASSSYEQYF. In DNA form, the CDR3 reads TGCAGCGTTGTTGATACGGGGGCCTCCTCCTCCTACGAGCAGTACTTC.

The chain has TRBV9 and TRBJ1-6; 7 bases align to TRBD1. The CDR3 runs 16 residues. Trimming at V came to 3 bases and at J to 6 bases, leaving 9 bases not matched to a gene. Germline V gene lookup returns CDR1 SGDLS and CDR2 YYNGEE. CDR3 residues: CASSAHSGQTNSPLHF. CDR3 DNA sequence: TGTGCCAGCAGCGCCCATTCGGGACAGACTAATTCACCCCTCCACTTT.

The genes are TRBV29-1 and TRBJ2-3; D call uncertain. Germline values: CDR1 SQVTM, CDR2 ANQGSEA. The CDR3 extends over 11 amino acids. V lost 4 bases and J 2 bases, leaving 4 bases between the germline ends. CDR3 sequence (DNA): TGCAGCGTTGGGGACACAGATACGCAGTATTTT. Amino acid sequence: CSVGDTDTQYF.

This clone came up a few times. This sequence joins TRBV5-6 and TRBJ1-4; D gene uncertain. The germline CDR1 and CDR2 sequences are SGHDT and YYEEEE. Trimming removed 4 bases at V and 4 bases at J, with 2 bases between. The length of the CDR3 is 11 residues. The CDR3 sequence is CASSSNEKLFF. DNA for the CDR3: TGTGCCAGCAGCAGTAATGAAAAACTGTTTTTT. Variable domain in full (rest from reference TRBV5-6 and TRBJ1-4): DAGVTQSPTHLIKTRGQQVTLRCSPKSGHDTVSWYQQALGQGPQFIFQYYEEEERQRGNFPDRFSGHQFPNYSSELNVNALLLGDSALYLCASSSNEKLFFGSGTQLSVL.

This clone showed up just a few times. The J gene is TRBJ2-3, the V gene TRBV5-1, with TRBD1 matching over 10 bases. The CDR3 covers 15 residues. Unmatched junction bases numbered 8, after V lost 3 bases and J lost 7 bases. Germline V lookup: CDR1 SGHRS, CDR2 YFSETQ. The CDR3, as DNA: TGCGCCAGCAGCTCAGGGACAGGGGATGGGCATACGCAGTATTTT. Encoded protein: CASSSGTGDGHTQYF.

The chain couples TRBV2 to TRBJ1-6; D gene ambiguous. Germline assignment: CDR1 SNHLY and CDR2 FYNNEI. V shed 3 bases and J shed 7 bases, with 7 bases lying between them. The CDR3 runs 13 residues. CDR3 bases: TGTGCCAGCAGTGAGGAGACCAATTCACCCCTCCACTTT. It translates to CASSEETNSPLHF. Filled out from reference TRBV2 and TRBJ1-6, the complete variable domain reads EPEVTQTPSHQVTQMGQEVILRCVPISNHLYFYWYRQILGQKVEFLVSFYNNEISEKSEIFDDQFSVERPDGSNFTLKIRSTKLEDSAMYFCASSEETNSPLHFGNGTRLTVT.

This clone was observed a handful of times. The genes are TRBV29-1 and TRBJ1-5; D is possibly TRBD1 (6 bases). Germline V lookup: CDR1 SQVTM, CDR2 ANQGSEA. V was shortened by 4 bases and J by 9 bases, with 19 bases between the two germline ends. The CDR3 totals 14 residues. CDR3 nucleotides: TGCAGCGTTGGGCCTACAGGGAAGTCCCGGCCCCAGCATTTT. Amino acid sequence: CSVGPTGKSRPQHF.

This sequence joins TRBV30 and TRBJ1-1; D is unresolved. Trimming removed 4 bases from V and 8 bases from J, with 11 bases in between. Germline V gives CDR1 GTSNPN, CDR2 SVGIG (reference sequence). The CDR3 spans 11 residues. The CDR3 coding sequence is TGTGCCTGGACAGAGACTGAGGAAGCTTTCTTT. Protein sequence: CAWTETEEAFF.

J is TRBJ1-1 and V is TRBV29-1; TRBD1 might be the D (5 bases). Germline CDR1 is SQVTM and CDR2 is ANQGSEA. The CDR3 is 14 amino acids. V shed 4 bases and J shed 1 base, with 13 bases lying between them. CDR3 sequence: CSVVGTGRNTEAFF. The CDR3 DNA is TGCAGCGTTGTAGGTACAGGCCGGAACACTGAAGCTTTCTTT.

The gene calls are TRBV29-1 and TRBJ2-2; 9 bases are shared with TRBD1. The junction had 9 bases not matched to a gene; V was cut back by 7 bases and J by 6 bases. The germline gives CDR1 SQVTM, CDR2 ANQGSEA. The CDR3 spans 14 residues. The CDR3 region is CSAGRDRAAGELFF. The CDR3 DNA sequence: TGCAGCGCCGGCCGGGACAGGGCGGCCGGGGAGCTGTTTTTT.

A few counts support this clone. The chain has TRBV29-1 and TRBJ1-4; tentative D call: TRBD1 (6 bases). CDR1 and CDR2 (germline): SQVTM, ANQGSEA. V was shortened by 8 bases and J by 6 bases, with 16 bases between the two germline ends. This CDR3 spans 13 amino acids. This chain's CDR3 is CSFLGATDEKLFF. The CDR3 DNA reads TGCAGCTTCCTGGGGGCTACTGATGAAAAACTGTTTTTT.

The CDR3 sequence: CAWSRGGGGTDTQYF. CDR3 DNA sequence: TGTGCCTGGAGTCGGGGAGGGGGCGGCACAGATACGCAGTATTTT. The chain is built from TRBV30 and TRBJ2-3, with D perhaps matching TRBD1 or TRBD2 (7 bases each). Germline values: CDR1 GTSNPN, CDR2 SVGIG (reference sequence). Trimming cost V 2 bases and J 1 base, with 13 bases left between them. The CDR3 contains 15 residues.

This chain links TRBV18 with TRBJ2-5; 8 bases line up with TRBD1. The CDR3 is 14 residues long. V gave up 2 bases and J gave up 4 bases; unmatched junction bases: 3. The germline gives CDR1 KGHSH, CDR2 LQKENI. The CDR3 region is CASSPGDRRETQYF. As DNA, the CDR3 is TGTGCCAGCTCACCAGGGGACAGGAGAGAGACCCAGTACTTC. Based on the CDR3 plus reference TRBV18 and TRBJ2-5, the full variable domain is NAGVMQNPRHLVRRRGQEARLRCSPMKGHSHVYWYRQLPEEGLKFMVYLQKENIIDESGMPKERFSAEFPKEGPSILRIQQVVRGDSAAYFCASSPGDRRETQYFGPGTRLLVL.

This clone has a handful of counts. The rearrangement links TRBV4-1 to TRBJ2-4, with 9 bases lining up with TRBD2. Germline V gene lookup returns CDR1 MGHRA and CDR2 YSYEKL. The CDR3 consists of 18 residues. The V and J ends lost 5 bases and 0 bases, in that order; junction bases with no gene match: 11. CDR3 bases: TGCGCCAGCAGCACCCGCCGTAGCGGGGGAGTAGCCAAAAACATTCAGTACTTC. Its translation: CASSTRRSGGVAKNIQYF.